Following are 31 T cell receptor beta chains from one sample sequenced in a study of Ad26.COV2.S vaccination and SARS-CoV-2 variants. Generated by immunoSEQ multiplex PCR, the TCRdb table keeps only in-frame clones and is missing some. The sample yields around 300,000 clones, 65% to 90% seen once. Treatment meaning: some 19 received Ad26.COV2.S at low or high dose, single or two shots; roughly five received placebo; per-sample allocation not given. Material that was analyzed had been drawn on day 63 after the first vaccine or placebo injection. Sequences were derived from peripheral blood, sampled in a trial of Ad26.COV2.S vaccine versus placebo. The receptors shown here come from a person aged 18 to 65 who received the Ad26.COV2.S COVID-19 vaccine or a placebo.

The chain employs TRBV10-3 and TRBJ2-2, with D maybe TRBD2 (5 bases). This CDR3 region has 14 residues. The V and J ends lost 0 bases and 7 bases respectively, with 9 bases between them. In germline, CDR1 is ENHRY, CDR2 SYGVKD. Written as DNA, the CDR3 is TGTGCCATCAGTGAGTCATCGGGAAACGGGGAGCTGTTTTTT. Its translation is CAISESSGNGELFF.

The chain uses TRBV4-3 and TRBJ2-1, with 10 nucleotides matching TRBD1. Germline CDR1 and CDR2: LGHNA and YSLEER. The CDR3 extends over 16 amino acids. After removal of 3 bases from V and 9 bases from J, the junction contained 11 bases not matched to a gene. CDR3 sequence: CASSQDRGVGSSEQFF. Written as DNA, the CDR3 is TGCGCCAGCAGCCAGGACAGGGGGGTGGGTTCCAGTGAGCAGTTCTTC.

This clone was observed a single time. The chain employs TRBV28 and TRBJ1-2, with a tentative D call TRBD1 (6 bases). Germline-derived CDR1 and CDR2 are MDHEN and SYDVKM. The CDR3 covers 16 residues. V gave up 2 bases and J gave up 2 bases, with 15 bases separating them. The CDR3 loop reads CASSLSGGEINYGYTF. The DNA for the CDR3 is TGTGCCAGCAGTTTAAGTGGGGGCGAAATCAACTATGGCTACACCTTC.

The chain uses TRBV28 and TRBJ1-5; tentative D call: TRBD1 (5 bases). Trimming took 5 bases from V and 7 from J, leaving 9 bases between them. This CDR3 comprises 12 residues. Germline assignment: CDR1 MDHEN and CDR2 SYDVKM. The DNA for the CDR3 is TGTGCCAGCAGTGACCGGGGCCAGCCCCAGCATTTT. It translates to CASSDRGQPQHF.

This chain uses TRBV4-1 with TRBJ1-3, with unresolved D. V gave up 2 bases and J gave up 0 bases, with 2 bases separating them. The CDR3 extends over 13 amino acids. The germline gives CDR1 MGHRA, CDR2 YSYEKL. For the CDR3, the DNA is TGCGCCAGCAGCCAATACTCTGGAAACACCATATATTTT. This translates into CASSQYSGNTIYF.

This chain joins TRBV7-8 and TRBJ1-2, with D unresolved. V dropped 5 bases and J dropped 4 bases, with 11 bases sitting between them. Germline values: CDR1 SGHVS, CDR2 FQNEAQ. The CDR3 is made up of 13 amino acids. The CDR3 sequence is CASSPSGSYGYTF. CDR3 nucleotides: TGTGCCAGCAGCCCCTCAGGCTCCTATGGCTACACCTTC.

The chain links TRBV20-1 to TRBJ2-5, with D unclear. From germline, CDR1 is DFQATT and CDR2 SNEGSKA (reference sequence). Trimming removed 3 bases at V and 5 bases at J, with 7 bases between. The CDR3 has 11 residues. CDR3: CSASDRETQYF. Written as DNA, the CDR3 is TGCAGTGCTAGCGATCGGGAGACCCAGTACTTC.

V is TRBV19 and J is TRBJ1-1; D is possibly TRBD1 (6 bases). The CDR3 sequence is 16 residues long. Deletions cut 5 bases from V and 2 bases from J, with 18 bases between. Germline CDR1 reads LNHDA; CDR2 reads SQIVND (reference sequence). CDR3 DNA sequence: TGTGCCAGTAGTCCCCCGAAGGGGGGCCCTAACACTGAAGCTTTCTTT. It is translated as CASSPPKGGPNTEAFF.

The chain carries TRBV7-9 and TRBJ1-2; TRBD1 agrees at 7 bases. Trimming cost V 5 bases and J 8 bases; bases outside gene matches: 11. Per the germline V gene, CDR1 is SEHNR and CDR2 is FQNEAQ (reference sequence). CDR3 length: 14 residues. The CDR3 nucleotides are TGTGCCAGCAGCGGTACAGGGGCGTCGTCAGGCTACACCTTC. Translating it yields CASSGTGASSGYTF.

This rearrangement joins TRBV6-1 to TRBJ1-2, with D perhaps TRBD1 (6 bases). CDR1 MNHNS and CDR2 SASEGT come from the germline V gene. Between the trimmed V and J ends, which lost 2 bases and 2 bases, there was a span of 6 bases. The CDR3 has 13 amino acids. The CDR3 coding sequence is TGTGCCAGCAGTGAACAGGGGAACTATGGCTACACCTTC. Protein sequence: CASSEQGNYGYTF.

The chain is built from TRBV28 and TRBJ2-1, with a possible D match to TRBD2 (7 bases). CDR3 length: 21 amino acids. Germline V gives CDR1 MDHEN, CDR2 SYDVKM. With 3 bases removed from V and 3 bases from J, the gap between germline ends came to 30 bases. The CDR3 sequence is CASSFTGAGQWLAAYYNEQFF. As DNA, the CDR3 is TGTGCCAGCAGTTTTACGGGGGCAGGGCAGTGGCTAGCGGCATACTACAATGAGCAGTTCTTC.

This clone was recorded a few times. The chain combines TRBV10-1 with TRBJ2-7; 10 bases line up with TRBD1. The CDR3 is 16 residues long. With 2 bases clipped from V and 3 bases from J, the junction kept 7 bases outside the gene matches. Germline assignment: CDR1 WNHNN and CDR2 SYGVQD (reference sequence). In DNA form, the CDR3 reads TGCGCCAGCAGTGAGGCGACCGGGGACAGGGGCTACGAGCAGTACTTC. Protein sequence: CASSEATGDRGYEQYF.

The CDR3 nucleotides read TGTGCCAGCAGTTCACTAGCGGGGGGCTTGGAGACCCAGTACTTC. Translated: CASSSLAGGLETQYF. The chain has TRBV28 and TRBJ2-5, with 12 nucleotides matching TRBD2. Germline values: CDR1 MDHEN, CDR2 SYDVKM. The CDR3 is made up of 15 amino acids. The V segment lost 4 bases and the J segment 5 bases; nucleotides outside the gene matches: 5.

This clone was picked up a small number of times. J is TRBJ2-7 and V is TRBV14, with TRBD1 as a possible D gene (5 bases). The CDR3 covers 15 residues. Trimming shortened V by 1 base and J by 7 bases, and 17 bases separated the two germline ends. Germline V gene data show CDR1 as SGHDN and CDR2 as FVKESK. CDR3 region: CASSQVAGWQEEQYF. The CDR3 nucleotides read TGTGCCAGCAGCCAAGTGGCAGGGTGGCAGGAGGAGCAGTACTTC. The full variable domain, completed using reference TRBV14 and TRBJ2-7, is EAGVTQFPSHSVIEKGQTVTLRCDPISGHDNLYWYRRVMGKEIKFLLHFVKESKQDESGMPNNRFLAERTGGTYSTLKVQPAELEDSGVYFCASSQVAGWQEEQYFGPGTRLTVT.

The chain joins TRBV19 to TRBJ1-4, with no clear D. Germline V lookup: CDR1 LNHDA, CDR2 SQIVND (reference sequence). This CDR3 has 16 amino acids. The V and J ends lost 6 bases and 0 bases respectively, with 14 bases between them. Here the CDR3 reads CASSSEWGATNEKLFF. DNA of the CDR3: TGTGCCAGTAGCTCCGAATGGGGTGCAACTAATGAAAAACTGTTTTTT.

The CDR3 coding sequence is TGTGCCAGCAGTTATTCGGGGGTCCAAGAGACCCAGTACTTC. It codes for CASSYSGVQETQYF. The J gene is TRBJ2-5, the V gene TRBV6-6, with a tentative D call TRBD2 (6 bases). The germline gives CDR1 MNHNY, CDR2 SVGAGI (reference sequence). Trimming removed 3 bases from V and 1 base from J, with 9 bases in between. This CDR3 is 14 amino acids long.

This chain links TRBV19 with TRBJ1-5; D is perhaps TRBD1 (6 bases). Germline CDR1 and CDR2: LNHDA and SQIVND (reference sequence). The V end was cut by 7 bases, the J end by 5 bases, with 18 bases between. The CDR3 contains 15 residues. The CDR3 region is CASKGGARVHQPQHF. The CDR3 DNA reads as TGTGCCAGTAAGGGGGGGGCGCGGGTGCATCAGCCCCAGCATTTT.

V is TRBV6-5 and J is TRBJ1-3; D unresolved. Trimming pared 6 bases from V and 4 bases from J, leaving 7 bases between. From germline, CDR1 is MNHEY and CDR2 SVGAGI. The CDR3 length is 12 residues. The CDR3 DNA follows: TGTGCCAGCAGGGTAGGCGGAAACACCATATATTTT. This codes for CASRVGGNTIYF.

About this clone itself: The same CDR3 also results from other DNA sequences found in this sample. The V and J genes are TRBV4-3 and TRBJ2-7, with 11 bases aligning to TRBD2. Germline CDR1 reads LGHNA; CDR2 reads YSLEER. The CDR3 is 15 residues long. V dropped 2 bases and J dropped 2; count of bases not matched to a gene: 2. Here the CDR3 reads CASSQTSGGAYEQYF. CDR3 sequence (DNA): TGCGCCAGCAGCCAAACTAGCGGGGGAGCCTACGAGCAGTACTTC.

The V and J genes are TRBV5-1 and TRBJ2-1, with 14 bases lining up with TRBD2. This CDR3 contains 21 residues. Unmatched junction bases numbered 15, after V lost 3 bases and J lost 1 base. Germline lookup yields CDR1 SGHRS and CDR2 YFSETQ. The chain's CDR3 is CASSYPTTSGRANPSYNEQFF. The CDR3, as DNA: TGCGCCAGCAGCTACCCCACGACTAGCGGGAGGGCCAATCCATCCTACAATGAGCAGTTCTTC. The variable domain in full, completed from reference TRBV5-1 and TRBJ2-1, reads KAGVTQTPRYLIKTRGQQVTLSCSPISGHRSVSWYQQTPGQGLQFLFEYFSETQRNKGNFPGRFSGRQFSNSRSEMNVSTLELGDSALYLCASSYPTTSGRANPSYNEQFFGPGTRLTVL.

The chain is built from TRBV21-1 and TRBJ2-3; the table's D call, TRBD1, has no DNA check behind it. TRBV21-1 is given as a pseudogene. The CDR3 has 19 residues. The CDR3 sequence: CASSKRQGSLLRLSDTQYF. The CDR3 DNA is TGTGCCAGCAGCAAGCGACAGGGGTCTCTTCTCCGGTTATCAGATACGCAGTATTTT.

The chain uses TRBV7-2 and TRBJ1-2; D ambiguous. The ends were cut back, 1 base at V and 4 bases at J, with 10 bases in the middle. The CDR3 sequence is 14 residues long. CDR1 is SGHTA, CDR2 FQGNSA, per germline. CDR3 sequence (DNA): TGTGCCAGCAGCTTAGAACGCCTTACCTATGGCTACACCTTC. Its translation: CASSLERLTYGYTF.

The chain has TRBV4-1 and TRBJ2-7, with D perhaps matching TRBD2 (5 bases). CDR1 is MGHRA, CDR2 YSYEKL, per germline. The V gene lost 4 bases and the J gene lost 3 bases, with 19 bases spanning the gap. The CDR3 consists of 16 residues. The CDR3 DNA sequence: TGCGCCAGCAGCCTAGGAGTCGGACTTTCAATCTACGAGCAGTACTTC. Translated, it gives CASSLGVGLSIYEQYF.

This CDR3 is CASSVDGASNEKLFF. CDR3 DNA sequence: TGCGCCAGCAGCGTGGACGGAGCCTCTAATGAAAAACTGTTTTTT. The rearrangement uses TRBV5-1 and TRBJ1-4, with unresolved D. Trimming took off 4 bases at V and 3 bases at J, with 13 bases between the two ends. The germline V gene encodes CDR1 SGHRS and CDR2 YFSETQ. This CDR3 spans 15 amino acids.

The rearrangement uses TRBV3-1 (or the pseudogene TRBV3-2) and TRBJ1-6, with a weak D call TRBD1 (5 bases). From germline, CDR1 is LGHDT and CDR2 YNNKEL (reference sequence). The ends were cut back, 0 bases at V and 7 bases at J, with 16 bases in the middle. This CDR3 has 17 amino acids. CDR3 sequence reads: CASSQDYGGGRNSPLHF. In DNA, the CDR3 is TGTGCCAGCAGCCAAGATTACGGGGGTGGGCGGAATTCACCCCTCCACTTT.

This clone has just one count. V usage is TRBV7-8 and J usage is TRBJ1-1, with unresolved D. The germline V gene encodes CDR1 SGHVS and CDR2 FQNEAQ. This CDR3 contains 15 residues. V lost 5 bases and J 1 base, leaving 14 bases between the germline ends. The CDR3 nucleotides are TGTGCCAGCAGCCAAATTCCCGGGCCGAACACTGAAGCTTTCTTT. Translating gives CASSQIPGPNTEAFF.

The V and J genes are TRBV11-2 and TRBJ1-6, with D uncertain. Germline assignment: CDR1 SGHAT and CDR2 FQNNGV. Trimming removed 5 bases at V and 7 bases at J, with 6 bases between. CDR3 length: 12 amino acids. For the CDR3, the DNA is TGTGCCAGCAGCCAAAACAATTCACCCCTCCACTTT. This sequence encodes CASSQNNSPLHF.

CDR3 sequence (DNA): TGTGCCAGCAAGCAGGGGACAGACGGCACAGATACGCAGTATTTT. Residues: CASKQGTDGTDTQYF. This chain uses TRBV5-4 with TRBJ2-3; 7 nucleotides line up with TRBD1. The germline gives CDR1 SGHNT, CDR2 YYREEE (reference sequence). V lost 6 bases to trimming and J lost 1 base; unmatched junction nucleotides: 8. CDR3 length equals 15 residues.

The rearrangement uses TRBV4-3 and TRBJ2-3; 9 bases line up with TRBD2. The V gene's germline CDR1 is LGHNA and CDR2 YSLEER. The CDR3 length is 16 residues. V lost 4 bases, J lost 6 bases, and 11 bases stayed unmatched. CDR3 loop: CASSLGGAGGRDTQYF. CDR3 nucleotides: TGCGCCAGCAGCCTTGGTGGAGCGGGAGGCAGGGATACGCAGTATTTT.

The chain combines TRBV10-3 with TRBJ2-5; D not resolved. Looked up from germline, CDR1 is ENHRY and CDR2 is SYGVKD. V lost 0 bases and J lost 3, with 5 bases in between. The CDR3 length is 13 residues. CDR3 DNA: TGTGCCATCAGTGAGTCGACGGAAGAGACCCAGTACTTC. It specifies CAISESTEETQYF.

This chain joins TRBV24-1 and TRBJ1-5; 7 nucleotides align to TRBD1. The CDR3 extends over 16 amino acids. Germline V CDR1 and CDR2: KGHDR, SFDVKD. With 3 bases clipped from V and 3 bases from J, the junction kept 7 bases outside the gene matches. The chain's CDR3 is CATSDGSGTVNQPQHF. The DNA for the CDR3 is TGTGCCACCAGTGATGGCTCCGGGACAGTCAATCAGCCCCAGCATTTT.